This section outlines one T cell receptor beta chain sequence together with its context. Assay: immunoSEQ multiplex PCR; the TCRdb copy retains only in-frame clones and omits some. The repertoire holds 25,000 to 35,000 clones, 70% to 75% seen once, with roughly 3.5% in the top ten. Relapse after autologous stem cell transplantation occurred in every patient, and brentuximab vedotin exposure varied. This specimen comes from a study of PD-1 blockade in classical Hodgkin lymphoma. The CDR3 loop spans 14 amino acids. CDR1 and CDR2 (germline): MNHEY, SVGAGI. V lost 7 bases and J lost 3, with 15 bases in between.

The sample here was peripheral blood mononuclear cells (PBMCs), taken before the second cycle of nivolumab. This TCR derives from a human donor with classical Hodgkin lymphoma. The chain carries TRBV6-5 and TRBJ1-2; D not resolved. CDR3 bases: TGTGCCAGCAAAACCAGCGGGGTGGACTATGGCTACACCTTC. This codes for CASKTSGVDYGYTF.